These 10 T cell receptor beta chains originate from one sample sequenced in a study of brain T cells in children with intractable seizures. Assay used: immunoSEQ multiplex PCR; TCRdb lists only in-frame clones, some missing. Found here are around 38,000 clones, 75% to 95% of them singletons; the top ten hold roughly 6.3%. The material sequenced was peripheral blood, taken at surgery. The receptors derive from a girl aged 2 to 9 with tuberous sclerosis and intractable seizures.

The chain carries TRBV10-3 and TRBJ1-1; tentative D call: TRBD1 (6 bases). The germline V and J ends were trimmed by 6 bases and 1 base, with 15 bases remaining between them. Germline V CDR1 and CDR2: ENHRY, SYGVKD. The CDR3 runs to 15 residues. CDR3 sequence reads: CAIRSTGTPNTEAFF. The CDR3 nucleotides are TGTGCCATCAGATCCACCGGGACACCGAACACTGAAGCTTTCTTT.

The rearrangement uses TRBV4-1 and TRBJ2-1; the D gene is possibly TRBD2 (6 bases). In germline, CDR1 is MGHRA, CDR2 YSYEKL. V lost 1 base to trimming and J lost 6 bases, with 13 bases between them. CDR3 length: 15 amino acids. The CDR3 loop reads CASSQGPGTFNEQFF. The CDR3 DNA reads TGCGCCAGCAGCCAAGGGCCCGGGACTTTCAATGAGCAGTTCTTC.

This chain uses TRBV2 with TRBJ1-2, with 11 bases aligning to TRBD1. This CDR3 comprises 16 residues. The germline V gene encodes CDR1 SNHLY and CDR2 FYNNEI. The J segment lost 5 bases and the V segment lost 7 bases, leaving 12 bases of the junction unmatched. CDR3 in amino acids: CASKSYRDRGLYGYTF. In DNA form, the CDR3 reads TGTGCCAGCAAATCTTACCGGGACAGGGGGTTGTATGGCTACACCTTC. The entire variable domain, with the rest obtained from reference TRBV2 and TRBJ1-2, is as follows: EPEVTQTPSHQVTQMGQEVILRCVPISNHLYFYWYRQILGQKVEFLVSFYNNEISEKSEIFDDQFSVERPDGSNFTLKIRSTKLEDSAMYFCASKSYRDRGLYGYTFGSGTRLTVV.

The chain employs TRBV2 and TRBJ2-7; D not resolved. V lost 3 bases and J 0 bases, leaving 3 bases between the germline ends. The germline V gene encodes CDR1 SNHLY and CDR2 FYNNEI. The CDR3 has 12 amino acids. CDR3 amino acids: CASSDNSYEQYF. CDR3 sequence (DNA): TGTGCCAGCAGTGACAACTCCTACGAGCAGTACTTC.

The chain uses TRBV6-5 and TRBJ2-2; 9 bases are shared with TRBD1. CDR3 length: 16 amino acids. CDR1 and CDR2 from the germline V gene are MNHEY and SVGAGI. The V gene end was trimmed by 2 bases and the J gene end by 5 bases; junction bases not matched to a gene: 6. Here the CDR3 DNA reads TGTGCCAGCAGTTACCCCGCGACAGGGGGGACCGGGGAGCTGTTTTTT. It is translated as CASSYPATGGTGELFF.

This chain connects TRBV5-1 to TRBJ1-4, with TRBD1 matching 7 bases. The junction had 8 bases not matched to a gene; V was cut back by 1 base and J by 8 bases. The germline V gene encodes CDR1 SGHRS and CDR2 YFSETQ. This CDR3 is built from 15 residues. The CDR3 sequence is CASSLSSGGGEKLFF. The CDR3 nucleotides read TGCGCCAGCAGCTTGTCATCAGGGGGTGGCGAAAAACTGTTTTTT. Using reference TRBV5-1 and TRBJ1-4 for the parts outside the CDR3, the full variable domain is KAGVTQTPRYLIKTRGQQVTLSCSPISGHRSVSWYQQTPGQGLQFLFEYFSETQRNKGNFPGRFSGRQFSNSRSEMNVSTLELGDSALYLCASSLSSGGGEKLFFGSGTQLSVL.

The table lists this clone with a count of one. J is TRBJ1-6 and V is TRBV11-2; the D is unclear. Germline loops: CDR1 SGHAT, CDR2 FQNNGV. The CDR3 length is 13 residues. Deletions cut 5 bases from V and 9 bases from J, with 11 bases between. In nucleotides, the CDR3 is TGTGCCAGCAGCCTTCACCCGGGTTCACCCCTCCACTTT. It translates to CASSLHPGSPLHF.

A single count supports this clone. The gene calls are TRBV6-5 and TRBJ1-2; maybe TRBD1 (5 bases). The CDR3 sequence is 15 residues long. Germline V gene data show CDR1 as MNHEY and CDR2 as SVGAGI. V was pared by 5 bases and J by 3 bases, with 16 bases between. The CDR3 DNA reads TGTGCCAGCAGTCTCAGCAGTGGGGGGGACTATGGCTACACCTTC. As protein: CASSLSSGGDYGYTF.

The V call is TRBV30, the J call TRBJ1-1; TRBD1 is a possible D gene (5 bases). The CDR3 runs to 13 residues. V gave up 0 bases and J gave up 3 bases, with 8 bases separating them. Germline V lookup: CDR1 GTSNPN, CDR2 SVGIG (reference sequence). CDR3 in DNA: TGTGCCTGGAGTGTAGCAGGGTACACTGAAGCTTTCTTT. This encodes CAWSVAGYTEAFF.

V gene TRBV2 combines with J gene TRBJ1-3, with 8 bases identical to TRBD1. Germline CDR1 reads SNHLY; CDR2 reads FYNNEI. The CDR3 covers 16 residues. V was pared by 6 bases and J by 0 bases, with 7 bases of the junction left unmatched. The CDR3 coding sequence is TGTGCCAGCAGGAGGGACAGGAACTACTCTGGAAACACCATATATTTT. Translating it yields CASRRDRNYSGNTIYF. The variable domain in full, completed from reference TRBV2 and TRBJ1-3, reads EPEVTQTPSHQVTQMGQEVILRCVPISNHLYFYWYRQILGQKVEFLVSFYNNEISEKSEIFDDQFSVERPDGSNFTLKIRSTKLEDSAMYFCASRRDRNYSGNTIYFGEGSWLTVV.